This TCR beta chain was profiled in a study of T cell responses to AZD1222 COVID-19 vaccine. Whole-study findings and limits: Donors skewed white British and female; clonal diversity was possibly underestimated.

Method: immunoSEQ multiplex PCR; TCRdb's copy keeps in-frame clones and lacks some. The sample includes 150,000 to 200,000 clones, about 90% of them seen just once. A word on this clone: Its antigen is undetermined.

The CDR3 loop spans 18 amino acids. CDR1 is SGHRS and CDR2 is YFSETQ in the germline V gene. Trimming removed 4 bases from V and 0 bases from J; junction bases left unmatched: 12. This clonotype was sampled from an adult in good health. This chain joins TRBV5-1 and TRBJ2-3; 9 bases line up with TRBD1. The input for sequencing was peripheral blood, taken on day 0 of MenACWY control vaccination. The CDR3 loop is CASSPGTGTSYSTDTQYF. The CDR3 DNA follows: TGCGCCAGCAGCCCCGGGACAGGGACTTCTTATAGCACAGATACGCAGTATTTT.